These 6 T cell receptor beta chains were sequenced from one sample in a study of TIL therapy for anti-PD-1-resistant metastatic lung cancer. Documented time point: pre-treatment sample, taken before nivolumab and TIL therapy. The immunoSEQ assay was v3. The protocol was immunoSEQ multiplex PCR, while the TCRdb copy is restricted to in-frame clones and leaves out a portion. The sample holds 45,000 to 60,000 clones, around 79% seen once. Specimen: blood, collected at baseline. These receptors were collected from a woman between 30 and 80 years old with non-small cell lung cancer.

J is TRBJ2-7 and V is TRBV11-2; D not certain. Germline V lookup: CDR1 SGHAT, CDR2 FQNNGV. The V end was cut by 11 bases, the J end by 5 bases, with 13 bases between. The CDR3 is 11 residues long. The CDR3: CACLKVNEQYF. Written as DNA, the CDR3 is TGTGCCTGCCTGAAGGTCAACGAGCAGTACTTC.

CDR3 sequence reads: CASSPRGAESNYGYTF. In DNA, the CDR3 is TGTGCCAGCAGCCCCCGCGGCGCAGAGAGTAACTATGGCTACACCTTC. The chain joins TRBV7-8 to TRBJ1-2, with D uncertain. CDR3 length: 16 residues. Germline V gene data show CDR1 as SGHVS and CDR2 as FQNEAQ. Trimming cost V 5 bases and J 1 base, with 17 bases left between them. Full variable domain (outside the CDR3, taken from reference TRBV7-8 and TRBJ1-2): GAGVSQSPRYKVAKRGQDVALRCDPISGHVSLFWYQQALGQGPEFLTYFQNEAQLDKSGLPSDRFFAERPEGSVSTLKIQRTQQEDSAVYLCASSPRGAESNYGYTFGSGTRLTVV.

The chain couples TRBV5-1 to TRBJ2-3, with 7 bases identical to TRBD2. The germline V gene encodes CDR1 SGHRS and CDR2 YFSETQ. This CDR3 is 16 amino acids long. Trimming removed 1 base from V and 3 bases from J; junction bases left unmatched: 8. The CDR3: CASSLKRTRDTDTQYF. The DNA for the CDR3 is TGCGCCAGCAGCTTGAAAAGGACTAGGGATACAGATACGCAGTATTTT.

This clone has only one observation. J is TRBJ2-3 and V is TRBV19; the D gene is possibly TRBD2 (5 bases). The CDR3 sequence is 14 residues long. Trimming shortened V by 5 bases and J by 5 bases, and 14 bases separated the two germline ends. The germline V gene encodes CDR1 LNHDA and CDR2 SQIVND (reference sequence). The CDR3 nucleotides read TGTGCCAGTAGTCTACGGGGTTTCCAAGATACGCAGTATTTT. Protein: CASSLRGFQDTQYF.

The J gene is TRBJ1-2, the V gene TRBV4-2; a weak D match, TRBD1 (6 bases). CDR1 LGHNA and CDR2 YNFKEQ come from the germline V gene. This CDR3 has 15 residues. V shed 4 bases and J shed 2 bases, with 14 bases lying between them. Here the CDR3 DNA reads TGTGCCAGCAGCCCTTGGGACGGACAGAACTATGGCTACACCTTC. Amino acid sequence: CASSPWDGQNYGYTF.

Worth noting for this clone: An end of the junction differs from the germline gene, which may be a read error. The chain employs TRBV7-9 and TRBJ1-3; unclear D gene. The CDR3 runs to 14 residues. Germline lookup yields CDR1 SEHNR and CDR2 FQNEAQ (reference sequence). This CDR3 reads CASSLAGSGNTIYF. The CDR3 DNA follows: TGTGCCAGCAGTTTAGCGGGATCTGGAAACACCATATATTTT.